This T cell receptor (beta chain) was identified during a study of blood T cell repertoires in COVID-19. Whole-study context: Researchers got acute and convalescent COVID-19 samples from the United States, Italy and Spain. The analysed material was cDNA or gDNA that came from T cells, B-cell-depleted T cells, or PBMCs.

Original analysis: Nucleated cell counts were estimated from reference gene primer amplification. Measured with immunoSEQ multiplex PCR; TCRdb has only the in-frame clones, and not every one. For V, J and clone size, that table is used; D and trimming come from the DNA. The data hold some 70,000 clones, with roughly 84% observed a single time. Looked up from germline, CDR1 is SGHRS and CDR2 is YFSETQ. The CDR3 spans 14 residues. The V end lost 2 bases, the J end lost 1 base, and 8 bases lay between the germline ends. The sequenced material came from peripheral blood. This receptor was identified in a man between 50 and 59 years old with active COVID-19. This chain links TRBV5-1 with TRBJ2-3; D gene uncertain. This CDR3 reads CASSFGAGTDTQYF. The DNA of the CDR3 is TGCGCCAGCAGCTTTGGCGCGGGCACAGATACGCAGTATTTT. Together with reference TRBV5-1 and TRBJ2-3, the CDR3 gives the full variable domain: KAGVTQTPRYLIKTRGQQVTLSCSPISGHRSVSWYQQTPGQGLQFLFEYFSETQRNKGNFPGRFSGRQFSNSRSEMNVSTLELGDSALYLCASSFGAGTDTQYFGPGTRLTVL.